The 7 T cell receptor beta chains given below trace back to one sample, sequenced in a study of blood T cell repertoires in COVID-19. Method: immunoSEQ multiplex PCR; TCRdb's copy keeps in-frame clones and lacks some. The sample lists some 130,000 clones, over 75% seen once, with about 9.5% in the top ten. Sequenced material: peripheral blood. The receptors come from a man aged 35 to 55 with active or convalescent COVID-19.

V is TRBV29-1 and J is TRBJ1-1, with D hard to call. Looked up from germline, CDR1 is SQVTM and CDR2 is ANQGSEA. V lost 4 bases, J lost 0 bases, and 6 bases lay in between. The length of the CDR3 is 12 residues. The CDR3 nucleotides are TGCAGCGTTGCTACTATGAACACTGAAGCTTTCTTT. Translating gives CSVATMNTEAFF.

Worth noting for this clone: At the DNA level, this CDR3 is encoded by other sequences in the same sample as well. The V and J genes are TRBV12-3 or TRBV12-4 and TRBJ1-5; D perhaps matches TRBD1 (6 bases). V lost 5 bases and J lost 4, with 9 bases in between. The CDR3 covers 13 residues. The CDR3 reads CASSRQENQPQHF. The DNA for the CDR3 is TGTGCCAGCAGTAGACAGGAAAATCAGCCCCAGCATTTT.

The chain employs TRBV7-3 and TRBJ2-2, with 9 bases that match TRBD1. CDR1 and CDR2 (germline): SGHTA, FQGTGA. J gave up 7 bases and V 2 bases, and 8 bases lay outside the gene matches. The CDR3 totals 16 residues. The CDR3 is CASSLQGTGRSGELFF. The CDR3 DNA is TGTGCCAGCAGCTTACAAGGGACAGGGCGTAGCGGGGAGCTGTTTTTT.

The chain links TRBV2 to TRBJ1-1, with unresolved D. From germline, CDR1 is SNHLY and CDR2 FYNNEI. Between the trimmed V and J ends, which lost 4 bases and 1 base, there was a span of 10 bases. This CDR3 spans 14 amino acids. The CDR3 here is CASSGARGNTEAFF. CDR3 sequence (DNA): TGTGCCAGCAGTGGCGCGCGAGGGAACACTGAAGCTTTCTTT.

V gene TRBV7-2 combines with J gene TRBJ1-5; D gene ambiguous. Looked up from germline, CDR1 is SGHTA and CDR2 is FQGNSA. V gave up 1 base and J gave up 4 bases, with 5 bases separating them. The CDR3 sequence is 13 residues long. The CDR3 nucleotides are TGTGCCAGCAGCTTAGTCCAGAATCAGCCCCAGCATTTT. As protein: CASSLVQNQPQHF.

V is TRBV5-6 and J is TRBJ2-5; a possible D gene is TRBD2 (6 bases). Germline CDR1 SGHDT, CDR2 YYEEEE. This CDR3 comprises 14 residues. The V end was cut by 2 bases, the J end by 6 bases, with 14 bases between. The CDR3 DNA follows: TGTGCCAGCAGCTTACTCCAGGGAGGCCAGACCCAGTACTTC. Protein: CASSLLQGGQTQYF.

The genes are TRBV28 and TRBJ2-7; the D gene is possibly TRBD2 (6 bases). CDR1 MDHEN and CDR2 SYDVKM come from the germline V gene. V was shortened by 4 bases and J by 6 bases, with 16 bases between the two germline ends. The CDR3 length is 14 residues. For the CDR3, the DNA is TGTGCCAGCAGTTCCGGGACTGAACCATCCGAGCAGTACTTC. Its translation: CASSSGTEPSEQYF.